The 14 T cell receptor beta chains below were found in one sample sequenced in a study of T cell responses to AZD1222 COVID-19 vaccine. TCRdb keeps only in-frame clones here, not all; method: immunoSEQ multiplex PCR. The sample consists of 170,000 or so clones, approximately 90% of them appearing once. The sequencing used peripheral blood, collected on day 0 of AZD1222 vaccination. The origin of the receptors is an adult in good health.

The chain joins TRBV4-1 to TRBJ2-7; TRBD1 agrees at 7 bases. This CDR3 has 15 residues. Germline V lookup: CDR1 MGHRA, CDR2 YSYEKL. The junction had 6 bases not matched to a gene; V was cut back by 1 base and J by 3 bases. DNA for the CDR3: TGCGCCAGCAGCCAAGCCCTACAGGGGATCTACGAGCAGTACTTC. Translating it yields CASSQALQGIYEQYF.

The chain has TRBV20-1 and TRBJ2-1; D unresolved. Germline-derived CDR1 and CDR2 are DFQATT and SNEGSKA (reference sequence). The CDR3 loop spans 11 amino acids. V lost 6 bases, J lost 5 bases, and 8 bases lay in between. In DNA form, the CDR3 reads TGCAGTGCGCGCGGACACAATGAGCAGTTCTTC. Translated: CSARGHNEQFF.

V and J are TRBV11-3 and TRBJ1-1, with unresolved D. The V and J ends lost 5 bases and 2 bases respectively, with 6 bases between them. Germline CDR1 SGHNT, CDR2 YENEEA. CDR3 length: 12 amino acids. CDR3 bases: TGTGCCAGCAGCACCGATAACACTGAAGCTTTCTTT. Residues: CASSTDNTEAFF.

In DNA form, the CDR3 reads TGTGCCAGTAGTAGAACGGGGGAGGAAGGTGGCTACACCTTC. Translating it yields CASSRTGEEGGYTF. The V and J genes are TRBV19 and TRBJ1-2; D possibly corresponds to TRBD1 (5 bases). Germline-derived CDR1 and CDR2 are LNHDA and SQIVND (reference sequence). V lost 4 bases, J lost 7 bases, and 16 bases lay in between. This CDR3 comprises 14 residues.

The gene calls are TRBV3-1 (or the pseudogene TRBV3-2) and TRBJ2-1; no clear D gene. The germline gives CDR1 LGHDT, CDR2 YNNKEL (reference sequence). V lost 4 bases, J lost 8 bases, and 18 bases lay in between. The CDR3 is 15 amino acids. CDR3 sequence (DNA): TGTGCCAGCAGCCGTCGGCGCCTAACAAGCGATGAGCAGTTCTTC. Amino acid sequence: CASSRRRLTSDEQFF.

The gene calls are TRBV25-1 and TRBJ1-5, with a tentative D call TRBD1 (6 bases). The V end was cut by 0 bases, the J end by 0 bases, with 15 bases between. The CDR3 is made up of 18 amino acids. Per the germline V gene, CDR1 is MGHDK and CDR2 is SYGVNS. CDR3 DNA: TGTGCCAGCAGTGAATATTTCGGGGGGGCGCATAGCAATCAGCCCCAGCATTTT. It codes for CASSEYFGGAHSNQPQHF.

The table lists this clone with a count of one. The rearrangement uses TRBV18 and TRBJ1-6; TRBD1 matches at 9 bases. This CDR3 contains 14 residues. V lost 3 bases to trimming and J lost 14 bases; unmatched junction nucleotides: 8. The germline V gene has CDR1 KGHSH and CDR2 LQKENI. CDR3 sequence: CASSPPGQGLTLHF. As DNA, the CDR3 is TGTGCCAGCTCACCGCCTGGACAGGGGTTGACCCTCCACTTT.

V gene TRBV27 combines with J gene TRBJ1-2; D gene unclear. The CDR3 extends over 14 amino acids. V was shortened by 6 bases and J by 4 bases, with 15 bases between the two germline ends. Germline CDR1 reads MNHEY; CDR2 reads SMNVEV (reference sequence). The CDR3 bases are TGTGCCAGCAGCAGCGGCTCGAGGAGCTATGGCTACACCTTC. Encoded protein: CASSSGSRSYGYTF.

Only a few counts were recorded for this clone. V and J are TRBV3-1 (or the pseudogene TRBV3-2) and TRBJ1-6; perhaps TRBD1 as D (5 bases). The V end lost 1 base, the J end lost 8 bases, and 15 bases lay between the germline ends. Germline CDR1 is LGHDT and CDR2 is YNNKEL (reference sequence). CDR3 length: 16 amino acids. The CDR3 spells CASSQAVGGRDSPLHF. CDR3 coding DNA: TGTGCCAGCAGCCAAGCAGTCGGGGGTAGGGATTCACCCCTCCACTTT.

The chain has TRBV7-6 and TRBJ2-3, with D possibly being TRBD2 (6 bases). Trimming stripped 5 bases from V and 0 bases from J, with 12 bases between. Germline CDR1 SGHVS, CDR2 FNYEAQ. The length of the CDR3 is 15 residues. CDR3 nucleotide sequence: TGTGCCAGCAGCCTGGGACTTCCTAGCACAGATACGCAGTATTTT. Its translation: CASSLGLPSTDTQYF.

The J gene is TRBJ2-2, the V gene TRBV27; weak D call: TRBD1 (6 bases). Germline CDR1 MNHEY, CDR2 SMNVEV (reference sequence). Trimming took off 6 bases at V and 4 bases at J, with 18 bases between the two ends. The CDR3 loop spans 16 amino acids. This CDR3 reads CASSSVLTGPTGELFF. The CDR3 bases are TGTGCCAGCAGCTCCGTTCTGACAGGACCCACCGGGGAGCTGTTTTTT.

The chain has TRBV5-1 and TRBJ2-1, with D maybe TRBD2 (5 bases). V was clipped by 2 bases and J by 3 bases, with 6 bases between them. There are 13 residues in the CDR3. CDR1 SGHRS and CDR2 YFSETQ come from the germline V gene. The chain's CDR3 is CASSLADYNEQFF. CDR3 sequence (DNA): TGCGCCAGCAGCTTAGCGGACTACAATGAGCAGTTCTTC.

CDR3 residues: CATSRERPLTSEQFF. The CDR3 coding sequence is TGTGCCACCAGCAGAGAAAGACCATTAACAAGTGAGCAGTTCTTC. This chain links TRBV15 with TRBJ2-1, with D hard to call. The CDR3 extends over 15 amino acids. V shed 0 bases and J shed 9 bases, with 15 bases lying between them. Germline V gene sequence: CDR1 LNHNV, CDR2 YYDKDF (reference sequence).

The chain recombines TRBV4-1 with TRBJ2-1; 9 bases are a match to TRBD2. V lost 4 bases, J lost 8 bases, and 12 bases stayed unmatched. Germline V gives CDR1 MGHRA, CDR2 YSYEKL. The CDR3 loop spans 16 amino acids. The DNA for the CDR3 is TGCGCCAGCAGCCCACCTGCGGGGGGGCGGGAGTATGAGCAGTTCTTC. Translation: CASSPPAGGREYEQFF.